This T cell receptor beta chain appears in the sequencing data of a study of Ad26.COV2.S vaccination and SARS-CoV-2 variants listed by TCRdb under 2021. With regard to the full study: Vaccine-arm donors came from COV1001, a multicentre, randomized, double-blind, placebo-controlled phase I-IIa trial of Ad26.COV2.S in healthy adults. Investigators did not know the trial group allocation while performing experiments and assessing outcomes. The TCR-sequenced set comprised approximately 30 samples: some 19 Ad26.COV2.S vaccine recipients, 5 placebo recipients and 8 SARS-CoV-2 convalescent individuals. Dosing of Ad26.COV2.S was intramuscular, at either 5x10^10 or 1x10^11 viral particles, delivered as one shot or as two shots spaced 56 days apart. The specificity and breadth of SARS-CoV-2-reactive T cell receptors after Ad26.COV2.S vaccination were assessed by TCRbeta repertoire sequencing. Trial participants were randomized into five groups of five, in which low-dose or high-dose Ad26.COV2.S was given once or twice, or placebo was given on both occasions.

Notes on this clone: Its binding antigen is unknown. The sample holds no much larger clone one base away, and base qualities are not on file.

On the study overall, not on this receptor specifically: Spike-specific TCR breadth was higher in Ad26.COV2.S recipients than in placebo recipients (P = 0.0014). Substantial breadth of spike-specific CD8+ and CD4+ T cell responses was reported after vaccination. The study was not powered for comparison of responses between vaccine doses or regimens. The authors noted that the TCR breadth and depth analyses may have underestimated total T cell responses. Vaccine and placebo recipients had comparable non-spike TCR breadth, which fits with the vaccine containing only spike.

Reading the germline V gene (reference sequence) gives CDR1 LNHDA and CDR2 SQIVND. The CDR3 measures 12 amino acids from cysteine to phenylalanine. Only the CDR3 region is kept as DNA, spanning 36 bases read in frame from base 1. At the junction V is shortened by 10 bases and J by 3 bases, with 13 bases in between. Read against the paper, the sample's treatment or condition label means: 15 to 20 received Ad26.COV2.S at low or high dose, single or two shots; 5 received placebo; per-sample allocation not given. Repertoires of vaccine and placebo recipients were sequenced from samples taken on day 63 after the first injection. Between 29 July and 7 August 2020, Cohort 1b enrolled about two dozen adults aged 18-55 years at one site in Boston, USA. Ad26.COV2.S was a replication-incompetent adenovirus type 26 vector expressing a prefusion-stabilized SARS-CoV-2 spike protein from the original Wuhan strain.

The immunoSEQ Assay was the method used to sequence TCRbeta CDR3 regions. After extraction, genomic DNA underwent amplification by bias-controlled multiplex PCR, followed by high-throughput sequencing. Regarding the original processing steps: To quantify the absolute abundance of each unique TCRbeta CDR3 region, sequences were collapsed and filtered. T cell fraction was estimated by normalizing TCRbeta template counts to usable DNA, with usable DNA measured through amplification of reference genes found in all nucleated cells. Repertoire TCRs were annotated as SARS-CoV-2-specific by exact matching of V gene, CDR3 amino acid sequence and J gene to a known reactive TCR set. The reference SARS-CoV-2 TCR set was derived from MIRA and filtered for enrichment in COVID-19-positive ImmuneCODE repertoires, a step that removed public or cross-reactive TCRs. Based on the MIRA antigens, annotated TCRs were further analysed at the level of specific ORF or position within ORF. Breadth was defined as the number of annotated unique rearrangements divided by the total number of unique productive rearrangements, and depth was defined as the summed frequency of the annotated unique rearrangements. TCR breadth was compared between groups using two-sided Wilcoxon rank-sum tests. The clones in this table, taken by TCRdb from immuneACCESS, are in-frame only. Not every clone is retained; where verified, under half of the shortfall comes from an unresolved V gene, and the cause of the rest is unknown. Clonal size and the V and J genes are those of that table, whereas D and trimming came from the DNA. This sample is represented by fewer than 500,000 clones; nearly 90% of them were singletons. The ten most abundant clones make up 2.5% of the sample.

This sequence originates from a person between 18 and 60 years old who received the Ad26.COV2.S COVID-19 vaccine or a placebo. The material was peripheral blood, obtained in a trial of Ad26.COV2.S vaccine versus placebo. This chain joins TRBV19 to TRBJ2-7; too little of a D gene remains to name it. The DNA sequence is TGTGCCACCGAGACTGACAACTACGAGCAGTACTTC. It specifies CATETDNYEQYF.